This passage covers 32 T cell receptor beta chains from one sample sequenced in a study of T cells in Graves' hyperthyroidism and ophthalmopathy. RNA transcripts yielded amplified TCR beta CDR3 regions. A first-round RT-PCR of the TCR CDR3 used the HTBI primer set. In TCRdb, the multiplex PCR reads were re-called with MiXCR into one record per CDR3 protein. The table lists almost 600,000 distinct CDR3 sequences, 46% of them singletons, with around 7.7% in the top ten. What was sequenced was peripheral blood or thyroid tissue (not recorded which). These receptors were taken from a woman aged 18 to 35 with Graves' hyperthyroidism.

This clonotype appeared once. This chain links TRBV20-1 with TRBJ2-3; D is unresolved. This CDR3 contains 14 residues. The germline V and J ends were trimmed by 4 bases and 2 bases, with 13 bases remaining between them. CDR1 is DFQATT, CDR2 SNEGSKA, per germline (reference sequence). The CDR3 here is CSAKASGFTDTQYF. CDR3 DNA: TGCAGTGCTAAGGCTAGTGGCTTCACAGATACGCAGTATTTT.

For this clonotype: One end of the junction does not line up with germline, which may come from a read error. V gene TRBV6-6 combines with J gene TRBJ1-2; D gene ambiguous. The CDR3 extends over 12 amino acids. The germline CDR1 and CDR2 sequences are MNHNY and SVGAGI (reference sequence). The CDR3 loop reads CANSPGRNGYTF. In nucleotides, the CDR3 is TGTGCCAACAGTCCGGGGAGAAATGGCTACACCTTC.

As for this clonotype: Possible read error: a much larger clone is one base away. The V gene is TRBV6-5, the J gene TRBJ1-1, with TRBD1 matching 8 bases. Germline V gene data show CDR1 as MNHEY and CDR2 as SVGAGI. The CDR3 contains 13 residues. In DNA, the CDR3 is TGTGCCAGCAGCAGGGACAGGTCCACTGAAGCTTCCTTT. Its protein is CASSRDRSTEASF.

The V and J genes are TRBV2 and TRBJ2-3; D unresolved. CDR1 SNHLY and CDR2 FYNNEI come from the germline V gene. The germline V and J ends were trimmed by 3 bases and 2 bases, with 6 bases remaining between them. CDR3 size: 13 residues. The CDR3 DNA sequence: TGTGCCAGCAGTGATCCCACCACAGATACGCAGTATTTT. Protein: CASSDPTTDTQYF.

This clonotype was seen a few times. The genes are TRBV7-2 and TRBJ2-3, with no clear D. CDR1 and CDR2 from the germline V gene are SGHTA and FQGNSA. Trimming shortened V by 4 bases and J by 4 bases, and 12 bases separated the two germline ends. The CDR3 consists of 14 residues. CDR3 nucleotide sequence: TGTGCCAGCAGCTACAGCCTTCGGGCAGATACGCAGTATTTT. Its translation: CASSYSLRADTQYF. Drawing the rest from reference TRBV7-2 and TRBJ2-3, the complete variable domain is GAGVSQSPSNKVTEKGKDVELRCDPISGHTALYWYRQSLGQGLEFLIYFQGNSAPDKSGLPSDRFSAERTGGSVSTLTIQRTQQEDSAVYLCASSYSLRADTQYFGPGTRLTVL.

This clonotype has a count of ten or more. The chain employs TRBV10-3 and TRBJ2-2; D unclear. Germline V gene sequence: CDR1 ENHRY, CDR2 SYGVKD. Trimming cost V 3 bases and J 0 bases, with 2 bases left between them. The length of the CDR3 is 13 residues. CDR3 in amino acids: CAISETNTGELFF. The CDR3 DNA reads TGTGCCATCAGTGAAACGAACACCGGGGAGCTGTTTTTT.

The chain combines TRBV2 with TRBJ2-1, with 7 positions matching TRBD2. V lost 4 bases to trimming and J lost 6 bases; unmatched junction nucleotides: 12. The CDR3 runs 16 residues. CDR1 is SNHLY, CDR2 FYNNEI, per germline. CDR3 amino acids: CASSGFGGRSSNEQFF. The CDR3 DNA reads as TGTGCCAGCAGTGGTTTTGGCGGGAGATCATCCAATGAGCAGTTCTTC.

This chain links TRBV2 with TRBJ2-7; D is unclear. Germline assignment: CDR1 SNHLY and CDR2 FYNNEI. The CDR3 length is 12 residues. The V end lost 2 bases, the J end lost 10 bases, and 12 bases lay between the germline ends. CDR3 in amino acids: CASSESRRFQYF. The CDR3 DNA reads as TGTGCCAGCAGTGAATCAAGACGATTTCAGTACTTC.

The genes are TRBV2 and TRBJ2-4; no definite D call. Trimming took off 3 bases at V and 1 base at J, with 10 bases between the two ends. This CDR3 is 15 amino acids long. Germline CDR1 SNHLY, CDR2 FYNNEI. The DNA for the CDR3 is TGTGCCAGCAGTGATGATAGGTGGGCCAAAAACATTCAGTACTTC. Its protein is CASSDDRWAKNIQYF.

The table lists this clonotype with many counts. This chain uses TRBV20-1 with TRBJ1-1, with unresolved D. Germline values: CDR1 DFQATT, CDR2 SNEGSKA (reference sequence). With 4 bases removed from V and 0 bases from J, the gap between germline ends came to 9 bases. The CDR3 runs 13 residues. The CDR3 DNA sequence: TGCAGTGCTAAGGTCGGTGTGAACACTGAAGCTTTCTTT. The encoded protein is CSAKVGVNTEAFF.

This clonotype was observed at least ten times. This chain uses TRBV6-1 with TRBJ1-6; D is unclear. The length of the CDR3 is 13 residues. Trimming left V 3 bases short and J 4 bases short, with 4 bases between. CDR1 and CDR2 (germline): MNHNS, SASEGT. The CDR3 is CASSEEYNSPLHF. CDR3 DNA: TGTGCCAGCAGTGAGGAGTATAATTCACCCCTCCACTTT.

There are many counts of this clonotype. The chain employs TRBV11-3 and TRBJ1-1; D unclear. CDR1 SGHNT and CDR2 YENEEA come from the germline V gene. The CDR3 is 14 amino acids. Trimming cost V 5 bases and J 4 bases, with 14 bases left between them. For the CDR3, the DNA is TGTGCCAGCAGCCTGAGACCAGTAGGCACTGAAGCTTTCTTT. It is translated as CASSLRPVGTEAFF.

This clonotype has a count of ten or more. The chain couples TRBV13 to TRBJ2-7; perhaps TRBD2 as D (6 bases). Germline V lookup: CDR1 PRHDT, CDR2 FYEKMQ (reference sequence). Trimming stripped 8 bases from V and 5 bases from J, with 13 bases between. This CDR3 spans 12 amino acids. The CDR3 reads CASGTGPDEQYF. The CDR3 DNA follows: TGTGCCAGCGGGACTGGGCCAGACGAGCAGTACTTC.

Remarks on this clonotype: A clone one base away is much larger, so this may be a read error. CDR3 sequence: CTSSVGLRETVYEQYF. The CDR3 nucleotides are TGTACCAGCAGCGTAGGTTTAAGGGAGACCGTCTACGAGCAGTACTTC. The chain carries TRBV9 and TRBJ2-7; tentatively, D is TRBD2 (5 bases). The CDR3 runs 16 residues. Germline CDR1 SGDLS, CDR2 YYNGEE.

This rearrangement joins TRBV6-6 to TRBJ2-7, with D hard to call. Trimming took 6 bases from V and 5 from J, leaving 11 bases between them. Germline V gene data show CDR1 as MNHNY and CDR2 as SVGAGI (reference sequence). This CDR3 is built from 12 residues. In nucleotides, the CDR3 is TGTGCCAGCAGCCGTCCCAGGAACGAGCAGTACTTC. Translation gives CASSRPRNEQYF.

This clonotype was seen repeatedly, ten times or more. The rearrangement links TRBV20-1 to TRBJ1-2; D is unclear. V lost 3 bases to trimming and J lost 4 bases, with 21 bases between them. Germline V gene sequence: CDR1 DFQATT, CDR2 SNEGSKA (reference sequence). The CDR3 has 16 amino acids. CDR3 in amino acids: CSARDKTGSLFYGYTF. DNA for the CDR3: TGCAGTGCTAGGGATAAGACCGGCAGTTTGTTCTATGGCTACACCTTC.

The V gene is TRBV11-2, the J gene TRBJ2-3; no definite D call. The germline V gene has CDR1 SGHAT and CDR2 FQNNGV. V lost 1 base, J lost 6 bases, and 11 bases lay in between. CDR3 length: 14 residues. Here the CDR3 reads CASSLAPSGDTQYF. Written as DNA, the CDR3 is TGTGCCAGCAGCTTAGCCCCATCCGGGGATACGCAGTATTTT.

The chain carries TRBV7-6 and TRBJ1-1, with D unresolved. CDR3 length: 13 residues. CDR1 and CDR2 from the germline V gene are SGHVS and FNYEAQ. Trimming cost V 5 bases and J 10 bases, with 17 bases left between them. This chain's CDR3 is CASSQTGLAGAFF. The DNA for the CDR3 is TGTGCCAGCAGCCAAACCGGACTAGCGGGAGCTTTCTTT.

This clonotype came up many times. V and J are TRBV2 and TRBJ1-1; the match to TRBD1 covers 9 bases. Germline values: CDR1 SNHLY, CDR2 FYNNEI. The trim removed 6 bases at V and 2 bases at J, leaving 4 bases unmatched. This CDR3 region has 14 residues. This CDR3 reads CASREGQGNTEAFF. CDR3 bases: TGTGCCAGCAGAGAGGGACAGGGCAACACTGAAGCTTTCTTT.

Notes on this clonotype: This may arise from a read error, as a much more abundant clone is one base away. The chain carries TRBV6-5 and TRBJ1-2, with 7 bases fitting TRBD1. V was clipped by 4 bases and J by 8 bases; unmatched bases: 7. Germline V gene data show CDR1 as MNHEY and CDR2 as SVGAGI. This CDR3 comprises 13 residues. CDR3 in amino acids: CASSSTGFQGYTF. CDR3 coding DNA: TGTGCCAGCAGTTCGACAGGGTTCCAAGGCTACACCTTC.

A note on this clonotype: A clone one base away is much larger, so this may be a read error. This rearrangement joins TRBV5-1 to TRBJ1-1, with D tentatively TRBD1 (6 bases). Trimming pared 4 bases from V and 3 bases from J, leaving 16 bases between. Germline V gene sequence: CDR1 SGHRS, CDR2 YFSETQ. CDR3 length equals 15 residues. Written as DNA, the CDR3 is TGCGCCAGCAGCCAACCCGGGGGGCTGTACACTGAAGCTTTCTTT. Its protein is CASSQPGGLYTEAFF.

The V gene is TRBV29-1, the J gene TRBJ2-1; 16 nucleotides line up with TRBD2. With 0 bases clipped from V and 8 bases from J, the junction kept 7 bases outside the gene matches. The CDR3 consists of 17 residues. Germline-derived CDR1 and CDR2 are SQVTM and ANQGSEA. The CDR3 reads CSVEDRTGTSGRDEQFF. The CDR3 DNA is TGCAGCGTTGAAGATAGGACCGGGACTAGCGGGAGGGATGAGCAGTTCTTC.

The V call is TRBV2, the J call TRBJ2-7; the D gene could be TRBD1 or TRBD2 (7 bases each). The CDR3 totals 16 residues. From germline, CDR1 is SNHLY and CDR2 FYNNEI. The germline V and J ends were trimmed by 4 bases and 0 bases, with 16 bases remaining between them. CDR3 nucleotides: TGTGCCAGCAGTGGTCCGACAGGGAGGGGCTCCTACGAGCAGTACTTC. Its protein is CASSGPTGRGSYEQYF.

This clonotype was counted a few times. The chain carries TRBV12-3 or TRBV12-4 and TRBJ1-2; maybe TRBD1 (5 bases). The CDR3 runs 17 residues. The germline V and J ends were trimmed by 9 bases and 3 bases, with 26 bases remaining between them. CDR3 nucleotides: TGTGCCAGTAGCGGGAGGAGAGGGACCGTCGAAGACTATGGCTACACCTTC. Residues: CASSGRRGTVEDYGYTF.

The chain recombines TRBV6-2 or TRBV6-3 with TRBJ2-7; 7 nucleotides align to TRBD2. After removal of 6 bases from V and 3 bases from J, the junction contained 8 bases not matched to a gene. CDR3 size: 14 residues. The germline gives CDR1 MNHEY, CDR2 SVGEGT. As DNA, the CDR3 is TGTGCCAGCAGCAAGCGGGACGAACTCTACGAGCAGTACTTC. It is translated as CASSKRDELYEQYF.

This clonotype was seen repeatedly, ten times or more. The chain joins TRBV7-6 to TRBJ2-2, with D perhaps TRBD2 (5 bases). The V gene's germline CDR1 is SGHVS and CDR2 FNYEAQ. This CDR3 spans 22 amino acids. Trimming pared 4 bases from V and 2 bases from J, leaving 32 bases between. This CDR3 is CASSSPSRADGIFVGNTGELFF. The CDR3 nucleotides are TGTGCCAGCAGCTCTCCATCTAGGGCTGACGGGATCTTTGTCGGTAACACCGGGGAGCTGTTTTTT.

Details on this clonotype: A junction boundary mismatches the germline segment, possibly from a read error. The genes are TRBV7-2 and TRBJ2-7, with 8 bases lining up with TRBD1. CDR3 size: 10 residues. Germline V gene lookup returns CDR1 SGHTA and CDR2 FQGNSA. The CDR3 is CASSFAGGCF. CDR3 coding DNA: TGTGCCAGCAGCTTTGCAGGGGGCTGCTTC.

Only a few counts were recorded for this clonotype. This sequence joins TRBV20-1 and TRBJ1-2; a weak D match, TRBD1 (6 bases). This CDR3 is built from 12 residues. Trimming stripped 6 bases from V and 12 bases from J, with 20 bases between. Per germline, CDR1 DFQATT and CDR2 SNEGSKA (reference sequence). The CDR3 sequence: CSAGTGSSGNTF. CDR3 DNA: TGCAGTGCCGGAACAGGGAGCTCTGGAAACACCTTC.

The chain employs TRBV24-1 and TRBJ2-1; 13 positions match TRBD2. The CDR3 contains 16 residues. The germline V gene encodes CDR1 KGHDR and CDR2 SFDVKD. J was trimmed by 7 bases and V by 4 bases; bases with no gene match: 6. The CDR3 DNA reads as TGTGCCACCAGTGACTGGACTAGCGGGAGTCGAAATGAGCAGTTCTTC. Protein sequence: CATSDWTSGSRNEQFF.

This clonotype was detected ten times or more. The V and J genes are TRBV5-1 and TRBJ2-7; possibly TRBD2 for D (6 bases). CDR3 length equals 16 residues. Trimming took 4 bases from V and 5 from J, leaving 22 bases between them. The germline V gene encodes CDR1 SGHRS and CDR2 YFSETQ. The CDR3 loop is CASSGGTHLAIDEQYF. CDR3 in DNA: TGCGCCAGCAGCGGCGGGACGCACCTCGCAATCGACGAGCAGTACTTC.

This chain uses TRBV29-1 with TRBJ1-3, with 7 nucleotides matching TRBD1. The CDR3 loop spans 16 amino acids. With V trimmed by 4 bases and J by 0 bases, 9 bases remained unmatched. Germline assignment: CDR1 SQVTM and CDR2 ANQGSEA. The CDR3 spells CSVGGTARFSGNTIYF. In DNA, the CDR3 is TGCAGCGTTGGGGGGACAGCCCGTTTCTCTGGAAACACCATATATTTT. Combining the CDR3 with reference TRBV29-1 and TRBJ1-3 gives the whole variable domain SAVISQKPSRDICQRGTSLTIQCQVDSQVTMMFWYRQQPGQSLTLIATANQGSEATYESGFVIDKFPISRPNLTFSTLTVSNMSPEDSSIYLCSVGGTARFSGNTIYFGEGSWLTVV.

This clonotype was detected many times. The chain employs TRBV20-1 and TRBJ1-4; TRBD1 matches at 8 bases. This CDR3 has 14 amino acids. Germline CDR1 and CDR2: DFQATT and SNEGSKA (reference sequence). The trim removed 5 bases at V and 5 bases at J, leaving 7 bases unmatched. The CDR3 DNA follows: TGCAGTGCTCCTACGACAGGGGTCAATGAAAAACTGTTTTTT. Translated, it gives CSAPTTGVNEKLFF.